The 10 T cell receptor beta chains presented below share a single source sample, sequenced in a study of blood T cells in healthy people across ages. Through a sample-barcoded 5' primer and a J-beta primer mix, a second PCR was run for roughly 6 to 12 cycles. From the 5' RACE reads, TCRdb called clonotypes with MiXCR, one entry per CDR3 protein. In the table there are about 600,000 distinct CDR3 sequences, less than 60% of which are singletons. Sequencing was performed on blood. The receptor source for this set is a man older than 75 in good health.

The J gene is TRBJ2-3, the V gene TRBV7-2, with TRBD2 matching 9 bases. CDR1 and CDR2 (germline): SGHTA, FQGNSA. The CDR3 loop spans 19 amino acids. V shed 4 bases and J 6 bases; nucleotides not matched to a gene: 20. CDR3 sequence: CASSSRSGVAGGPSDTQYF. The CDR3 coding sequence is TGTGCCAGCAGCTCTAGAAGTGGAGTTGCGGGGGGGCCTTCGGATACGCAGTATTTT.

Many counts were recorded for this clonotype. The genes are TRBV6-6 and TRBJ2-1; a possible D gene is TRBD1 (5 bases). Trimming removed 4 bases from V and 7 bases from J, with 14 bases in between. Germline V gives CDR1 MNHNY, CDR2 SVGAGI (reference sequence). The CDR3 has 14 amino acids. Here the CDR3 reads CASSFRGAQNEQFF. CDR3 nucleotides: TGTGCCAGCAGTTTCCGTGGGGCCCAAAATGAGCAGTTCTTC.

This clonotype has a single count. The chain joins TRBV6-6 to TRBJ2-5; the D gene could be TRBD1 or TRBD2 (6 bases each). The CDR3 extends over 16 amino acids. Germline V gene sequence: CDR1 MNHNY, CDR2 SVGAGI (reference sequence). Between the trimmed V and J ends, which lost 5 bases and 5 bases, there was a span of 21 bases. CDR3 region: CASSPRGGGISETQYF. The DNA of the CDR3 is TGTGCCAGCAGTCCCCGAGGGGGAGGAATCTCGGAGACCCAGTACTTC.

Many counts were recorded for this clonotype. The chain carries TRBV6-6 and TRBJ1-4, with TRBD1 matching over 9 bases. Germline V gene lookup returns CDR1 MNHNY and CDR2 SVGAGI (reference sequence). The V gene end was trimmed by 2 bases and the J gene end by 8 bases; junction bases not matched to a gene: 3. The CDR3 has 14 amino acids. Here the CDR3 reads CASSYGTGWEKLFF. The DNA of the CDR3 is TGTGCCAGCAGTTACGGGACAGGGTGGGAAAAACTGTTTTTT.

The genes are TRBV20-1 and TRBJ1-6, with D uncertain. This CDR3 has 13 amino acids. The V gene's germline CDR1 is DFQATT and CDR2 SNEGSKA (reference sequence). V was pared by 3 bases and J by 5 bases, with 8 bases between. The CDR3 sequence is CSAREYHNSPLHF. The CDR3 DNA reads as TGCAGTGCTAGGGAGTACCATAATTCACCCCTCCACTTT.

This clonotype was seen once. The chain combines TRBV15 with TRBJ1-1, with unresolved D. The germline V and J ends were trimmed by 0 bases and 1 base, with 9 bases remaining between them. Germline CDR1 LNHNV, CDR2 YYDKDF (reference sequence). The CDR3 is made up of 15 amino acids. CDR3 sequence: CATSREKGWNTEAFF. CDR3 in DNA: TGTGCCACCAGCAGAGAGAAGGGCTGGAACACTGAAGCTTTCTTT.

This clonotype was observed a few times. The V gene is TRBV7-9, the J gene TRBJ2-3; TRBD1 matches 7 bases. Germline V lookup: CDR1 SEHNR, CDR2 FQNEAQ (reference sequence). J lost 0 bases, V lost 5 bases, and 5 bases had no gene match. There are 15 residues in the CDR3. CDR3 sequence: CASSRNRGSTDTQYF. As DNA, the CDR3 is TGTGCCAGCAGCAGGAACAGGGGTAGCACAGATACGCAGTATTTT.

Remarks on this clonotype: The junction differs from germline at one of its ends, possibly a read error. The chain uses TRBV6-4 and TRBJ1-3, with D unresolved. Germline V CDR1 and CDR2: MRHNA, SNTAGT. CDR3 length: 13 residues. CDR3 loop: CASSEVLGDTIYF. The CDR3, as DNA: TGTGCCAGCAGTGAGGTTCTTGGAGACACCATATATTTT.

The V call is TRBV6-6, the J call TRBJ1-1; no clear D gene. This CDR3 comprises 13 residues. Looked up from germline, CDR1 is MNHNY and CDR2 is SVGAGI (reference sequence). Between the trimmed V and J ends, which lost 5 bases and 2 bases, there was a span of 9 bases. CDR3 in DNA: TGTGCCAGCAGTGCCAGGCAAAACACTGAAGCTTTCTTT. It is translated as CASSARQNTEAFF.

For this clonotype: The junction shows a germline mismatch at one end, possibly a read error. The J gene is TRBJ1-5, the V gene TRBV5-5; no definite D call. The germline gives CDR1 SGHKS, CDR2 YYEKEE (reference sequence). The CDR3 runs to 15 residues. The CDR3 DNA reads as TGTGCCAGCAGCTTGGTGTTGGCAGACAATCGGCCCCAGCATTTT. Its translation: CASSLVLADNRPQHF.